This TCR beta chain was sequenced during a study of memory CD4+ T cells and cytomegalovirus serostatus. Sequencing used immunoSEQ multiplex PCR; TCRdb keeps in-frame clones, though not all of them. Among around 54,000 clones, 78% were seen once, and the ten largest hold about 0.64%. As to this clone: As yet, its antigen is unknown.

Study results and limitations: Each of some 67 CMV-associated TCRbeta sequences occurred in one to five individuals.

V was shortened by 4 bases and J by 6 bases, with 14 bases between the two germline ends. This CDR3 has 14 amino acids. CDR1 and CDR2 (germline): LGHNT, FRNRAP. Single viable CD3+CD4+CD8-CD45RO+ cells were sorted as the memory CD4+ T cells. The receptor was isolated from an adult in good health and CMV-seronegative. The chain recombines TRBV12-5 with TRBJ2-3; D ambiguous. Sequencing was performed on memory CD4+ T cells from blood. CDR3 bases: TGTGCTAGTGGTTCGGGCAATAATGTGGATACGCAGTATTTT. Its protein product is CASGSGNNVDTQYF.